This TCR beta chain was observed in a study of blood T cells in healthy people across ages. Overall study findings and caveats: Donor CMV infection status was unknown, possibly confounding age-related changes in expanded clonotypes.

The CDR3 totals 11 residues. The V end lost 1 base, the J end lost 9 bases, and 7 bases lay between the germline ends. Germline V CDR1 and CDR2: DFQATT, SNEGSKA (reference sequence). The second PCR ran about 6 to 12 cycles with a sample-barcoded 5' primer and J-beta primers. TCRdb re-called the 5' RACE reads through MiXCR, storing one row per CDR3 protein. The table records over 300,000 distinct CDR3 sequences, over 45% of them present only once. This clonotype was seen many times. Its target is not known. This TCR was recovered from a man aged 60-69 years in good health. The V and J genes are TRBV20-1 and TRBJ2-1; D is unclear. Material: blood. The CDR3 loop reads CSARGGTEQFF. The CDR3 bases are TGCAGTGCTAGAGGGGGAACTGAGCAGTTCTTC.